These T cell receptor beta chains were read from a single sample in a study of cytotoxic CD8 clonotypes in ibrutinib-treated CLL. Only in-frame clones appear in the TCRdb table, and some are missing; sequencing was by immunoSEQ multiplex PCR. The repertoire holds 45,000 to 60,000 clones, roughly three fifths seen once, with over 20% in the top ten. Sequences were derived from PBMCs, sampled after 24 months of ibrutinib treatment. The source of these receptors is a human donor with chronic lymphocytic leukemia. CDR3s include the opening cysteine and the closing phenylalanine or tryptophan. A D gene is named only where the DNA matches it firmly. Not every row has a clone size; where given, it reads once, few, many or a size class.

TRBV7-3	few	TRBJ1-2	-	CASSFGTNYGYTF	TGTGCCAGCAGCTTTGGGACTAACTATGGCTACACCTTC
TRBV2	-	TRBJ2-5	TRBD1	CASSADRQETQYF	TGTGCCAGCAGTGCGGACAGGCAAGAGACCCAGTACTTC
TRBV15	-	TRBJ1-1	-	CATSRENTEAFF	TGTGCCACCAGCAGAGAGAACACTGAAGCTTTCTTT
TRBV27	-	TRBJ2-1	TRBD2	CASSVAGGYNEQFF	TGTGCCAGCAGTGTAGCGGGGGGATACAATGAGCAGTTCTTC
TRBV5-1	few	TRBJ2-1	-	CASSLLNEQFF	TGCGCCAGCAGCTTGTTGAATGAGCAGTTCTTC
TRBV6-6	-	TRBJ1-1	-	CASSHKQATEAFF	TGTGCCAGCAGTCACAAACAGGCAACTGAAGCTTTCTTT
TRBV19	-	TRBJ1-1	-	CASSLRRGQENTEAFF	TGTGCCAGTAGCCTACGGAGAGGGCAGGAGAACACTGAAGCTTTCTTT
TRBV5-1	many	TRBJ2-6	-	CASSSGANVLTF	TGCGCCAGCAGCTCCGGGGCCAACGTCCTGACTTTC
TRBV6-5	-	TRBJ1-6	TRBD1	CASSYGDRVASPLHF	TGTGCCAGCAGTTACGGAGACAGGGTTGCTTCACCCCTCCACTTT
TRBV29-1	few	TRBJ2-3	-	CTVDGLADTQYF	TGCACCGTGGACGGACTGGCAGATACGCAGTATTTT
TRBV28	-	TRBJ2-3	-	CASSLAGQPDTQYF	TGTGCCAGCAGTTTAGCGGGGCAGCCAGATACGCAGTATTTT
TRBV5-4	-	TRBJ2-2	TRBD2	CASRAAGGTGELFF	TGTGCCAGCAGGGCCGCGGGGGGTACCGGGGAGCTGTTTTTT
TRBV4-2	medium-sized	TRBJ2-7	-	CASSQNSFYEQYF	TGTGCCAGCAGCCAAAACAGCTTCTACGAGCAGTACTTC
TRBV5-6	many	TRBJ1-4	-	CASSGEQGPYEKLFF	TGTGCCAGCAGCGGCGAACAGGGTCCTTATGAAAAACTGTTTTTT
TRBV6-1	many	TRBJ1-5	-	CASRGIGILNQPQHF	TGTGCCAGCAGGGGGATTGGGATTCTCAATCAGCCCCAGCATTTT
TRBV6-5	few	TRBJ2-5	-	CASSTMGVQETQYF	TGTGCCAGCAGTACTATGGGGGTTCAAGAGACCCAGTACTTC
TRBV27	-	TRBJ2-2	TRBD1	CASSPQGALNTGELFF	TGTGCCAGCAGTCCACAGGGGGCGCTTAACACCGGGGAGCTGTTTTTT
TRBV27	-	TRBJ2-1	-	CASSPRAGASYNEQFF	TGTGCCAGCTCCCCCAGGGCAGGGGCAAGCTACAATGAGCAGTTCTTC
TRBV5-6	-	TRBJ2-1	-	CASSLGGSEYNEQFF	TGTGCCAGCAGCTTGGGAGGTTCGGAGTACAATGAGCAGTTCTTC
TRBV5-1	-	TRBJ2-2	-	CATRRGRTGELFF	TGCGCCACCAGACGGGGGCGAACCGGGGAGCTGTTTTTT